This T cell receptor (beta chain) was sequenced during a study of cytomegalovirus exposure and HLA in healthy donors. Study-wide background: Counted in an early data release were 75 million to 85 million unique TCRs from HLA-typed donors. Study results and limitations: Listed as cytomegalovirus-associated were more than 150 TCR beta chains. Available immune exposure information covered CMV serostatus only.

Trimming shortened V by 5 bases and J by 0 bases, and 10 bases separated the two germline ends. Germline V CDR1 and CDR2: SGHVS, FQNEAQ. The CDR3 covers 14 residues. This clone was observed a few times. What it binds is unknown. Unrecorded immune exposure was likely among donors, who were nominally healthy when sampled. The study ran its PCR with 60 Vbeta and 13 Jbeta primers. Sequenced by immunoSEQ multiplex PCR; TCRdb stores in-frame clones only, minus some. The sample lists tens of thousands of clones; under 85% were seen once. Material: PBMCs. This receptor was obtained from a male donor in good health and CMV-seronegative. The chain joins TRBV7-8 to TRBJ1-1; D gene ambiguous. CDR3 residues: CASSADQMNTEAFF. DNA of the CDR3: TGTGCCAGCAGCGCCGATCAGATGAACACTGAAGCTTTCTTT.